Shown below are 15 T cell receptor beta chains from a single sample sequenced in a study of T cell clonality in common variable immunodeficiency. Produced via immunoSEQ multiplex PCR; TCRdb's table is partial and in-frame only. This set yields roughly 34,000 clones and no singletons; the top ten hold 0.95%. The sequencing input was peripheral blood mononuclear cells. These receptors came from a person aged 18 to 75 in good health.

This clone was detected a few times. The CDR3 end is not reached by the read, which stops 3 residues before it; the germline J gene fills it in. The chain has TRBV27 and TRBJ2-7; D is possibly TRBD1 (6 bases). The germline V gene has CDR1 MNHEY and CDR2 SMNVEV (reference sequence). V was shortened by 3 bases and J by 3 bases, with 9 bases between the two germline ends. This CDR3 region has 13 residues. Incomplete CDR3 DNA: TGTGCCAGCAGTTTGGGGACACGCTACGAG. Protein: CASSLGTRYE. The whole CDR3 protein is CASSLGTRYEQYF.

This clone was recorded many times. The read ends 3 residues early relative to the CDR3; the germline J gene fills the gap. V usage is TRBV12-5 and J usage is TRBJ1-1; unclear D gene. Germline CDR1 and CDR2: LGHNT and FRNRAP. This CDR3 region has 17 residues. V lost 3 bases, J lost 0 bases, and 17 bases lay in between. The CDR3 sequence: CASGLTSGLSMNTEAFF. The covered CDR3 bases are TGTGCTAGTGGTTTAACAAGCGGTTTGTCCATGAACACTGAA.

Many counts were recorded for this clone. The CDR3 loop reads CASSPFLISRQGGGYTF. The sequenced CDR3 bases are TGTGCCAGCTCACCTTTCTTGATTTCGCGTCAGGGAGGCGGC. The genes are TRBV18 and TRBJ1-2; D perhaps matches TRBD1 (5 bases). Coverage ceases 3 residues before the CDR3 finishes, and the germline J gene fills in the end. The CDR3 consists of 17 residues. CDR1 and CDR2 (germline): KGHSH, LQKENI. Supplemented by reference TRBV18 and TRBJ1-2, the full variable domain reads NAGVMQNPRHLVRRRGQEARLRCSPMKGHSHVYWYRQLPEEGLKFMVYLQKENIIDESGMPKERFSAEFPKEGPSILRIQQVVRGDSAAYFCASSPFLISRQGGGYTFGSGTRLTVV.

This clone was observed at least ten times. The CDR3 end lies 3 residues beyond the end of the read and is filled in from the germline J gene. The J gene is TRBJ2-1, the V gene TRBV5-1; possible D gene TRBD2, 5 bases. Trimming pared 1 base from V and 3 bases from J, leaving 11 bases between. Germline loops: CDR1 SGHRS, CDR2 YFSETQ. CDR3 length equals 15 residues. The CDR3 bases that were read are TGCGCCAGCAGCTTGCAACCGGGGAACTACAATGAG. Protein sequence: CASSLQPGNYNE. In full, the CDR3 is CASSLQPGNYNEQFF.

There are many counts of this clone. The observed sequence ends 3 residues before the CDR3 terminus, with the missing tail filled in from the germline J gene. J is TRBJ1-2 and V is TRBV30, with D possibly being TRBD1 (6 bases). The CDR3 covers 14 residues. The V and J ends lost 7 bases and 0 bases respectively, with 15 bases between them. Germline loops: CDR1 GTSNPN, CDR2 SVGIG (reference sequence). The CDR3 sequence: CASDPTGANYGYTF. The sequenced part of the CDR3 DNA is TGTGCCTCGGACCCGACAGGAGCTAACTATGGC.

This clone was found many times. CDR3 loop: CASRTSMNTEAFF. The covered CDR3 bases are TGTGCCAGCAGAACTTCTATGAACACTGAA. The chain employs TRBV2 and TRBJ1-1; no clear D gene. The CDR3 extends 3 residues past the end of the read, so its final part is completed from the germline J gene. Germline-derived CDR1 and CDR2 are SNHLY and FYNNEI. The V end lost 6 bases, the J end lost 0 bases, and 8 bases lay between the germline ends. The CDR3 runs 13 residues.

There are many counts of this clone. The CDR3 extends 3 residues past the end of the read, so its final part is completed from the germline J gene. The chain joins TRBV5-4 to TRBJ1-6, with 9 nucleotides matching TRBD1. The germline V gene encodes CDR1 SGHNT and CDR2 YYREEE (reference sequence). The CDR3 is made up of 16 amino acids. The V gene end was trimmed by 4 bases and the J gene end by 6 bases; junction bases not matched to a gene: 8. Partial CDR3 DNA: TGTGCCAGCAGCGACCCCCGGGACAGGGCTAATTCACCC. Translated, it gives CASSDPRDRANSP. The full CDR3 protein reads CASSDPRDRANSPLHF.

This clone was observed at least ten times. The read falls 3 residues short of the CDR3 end, and the missing part is taken from the germline J gene. The chain employs TRBV10-3 and TRBJ1-3; D unclear. Trimming cost V 2 bases and J 6 bases, with 14 bases left between them. Germline assignment: CDR1 ENHRY and CDR2 SYGVKD. This CDR3 is 15 amino acids long. This CDR3 is CAISEPDKVPNTIYF. Incomplete CDR3 DNA: TGTGCCATCAGTGAGCCAGACAAGGTACCAAACACC.

This clone was observed at least ten times. Partial CDR3 DNA: TGTGCCTGGAGTGTACTCCCCTACCTATCAGCGCCCTACGAG. Its protein is CAWSVLPYLSAPYE. The complete CDR3 reads CAWSVLPYLSAPYEQYF. This chain joins TRBV30 and TRBJ2-7; no reliable D call. The read ends 3 residues early relative to the CDR3; the germline J gene fills the gap. Germline V CDR1 and CDR2: GTSNPN, SVGIG (reference sequence). There are 17 residues in the CDR3. Trimming shortened V by 0 bases and J by 2 bases, and 20 bases separated the two germline ends.

In its sample, this clone was seen many times. The CDR3 goes on 3 residues after the read ends, and that part is filled in from the germline J gene. This chain uses TRBV7-2 with TRBJ2-1; weak D call: TRBD1 (5 bases). The CDR3 loop spans 16 amino acids. CDR1 SGHTA and CDR2 FQGNSA come from the germline V gene. With 0 bases removed from V and 0 bases from J, the gap between germline ends came to 9 bases. The sequenced CDR3 bases are TGTGCCAGCAGCTTAGCGCTAGGGGTCTCCTACAATGAG. It specifies CASSLALGVSYNE. The CDR3, in full, reads CASSLALGVSYNEQFF.

This clone was seen ten or more times. Sequencing ends 3 residues short of the CDR3 end; the germline J gene provides the rest. The gene calls are TRBV29-1 and TRBJ2-7; 9 bases agree with TRBD1. V was pared by 7 bases and J by 3 bases, with 7 bases of the junction left unmatched. The CDR3 contains 13 residues. Per the germline V gene, CDR1 is SQVTM and CDR2 is ANQGSEA. The CDR3 reads CSAGQGGYYEQYF. CDR3 DNA (partial): TGCAGCGCGGGACAGGGCGGATACTACGAG.

This clone was detected many times. The read falls 3 residues short of the CDR3 end, and the missing part is taken from the germline J gene. J is TRBJ2-7 and V is TRBV6-2 or TRBV6-3; 8 bases are shared with TRBD2. Trimming took 6 bases from V and 0 from J; bases not matched to a gene: 13. The germline CDR1 and CDR2 sequences are MNHEY and SVGEGT. CDR3 length equals 17 residues. The CDR3 loop is CASSPWRRGASSYEQYF. CDR3 bases read: TGTGCCAGCAGCCCCTGGCGGCGGGGGGCCAGCTCCTACGAG.

This clone was counted at least ten times. Sequencing ends 3 residues short of the CDR3 end; the germline J gene provides the rest. This chain joins TRBV6-2 or TRBV6-3 and TRBJ2-7; TRBD2 agrees at 10 bases. The germline CDR1 and CDR2 sequences are MNHEY and SVGEGT. V shed 8 bases, J shed 5 bases, and the junction held 9 bases outside the gene matches. There are 14 residues in the CDR3. The CDR3 loop reads CASAPGLAPNEQYF. The sequenced part of the CDR3 DNA is TGTGCCAGCGCGCCGGGACTAGCGCCAAACGAG.

This clone was counted at least ten times. The sequence runs out 3 residues before the end of the CDR3; the remainder is reconstructed from the germline J gene. This sequence joins TRBV6-2 or TRBV6-3 and TRBJ2-1; D is perhaps TRBD2 (6 bases). Germline CDR1 and CDR2: MNHEY and SVGEGT. This CDR3 has 14 amino acids. V lost 4 bases and J 4 bases, leaving 11 bases between the germline ends. CDR3 sequence reads: CASSWGLNYNEQFF. The part of the CDR3 DNA that was read is TGTGCCAGCAGTTGGGGACTCAATTACAATGAG.

This clone was found many times. The read is 3 residues too short to cover the CDR3 end, so that end is filled in from the germline J gene. The chain carries TRBV5-1 and TRBJ1-5; possible D gene TRBD1, 5 bases. Germline CDR1 and CDR2: SGHRS and YFSETQ. The CDR3 totals 13 residues. The V and J ends lost 4 bases and 7 bases respectively, with 12 bases between them. The DNA read from the CDR3 is TGCGCCAGCAGCCCCCGGGGGAACCAGCCC. Its protein is CASSPRGNQP. The whole CDR3 reads CASSPRGNQPQHF. The full variable domain, its missing parts supplied by reference TRBV5-1 and TRBJ1-5, is KAGVTQTPRYLIKTRGQQVTLSCSPISGHRSVSWYQQTPGQGLQFLFEYFSETQRNKGNFPGRFSGRQFSNSRSEMNVSTLELGDSALYLCASSPRGNQPQHFGDGTRLSIL.